Sequencing of this TCR beta chain was carried out in a study of T-cell memory formation after mild COVID-19. At the level of the study: TCR clusters were largely donor specific. Study-wide results and limits: There was a balanced CD4/CD8 profile in clones contracting day 15 to 85, and later expanders leaned CD4+.

This clonotype turned up a few times. Antigen: not known. CDR1 SGHTA and CDR2 FQGNSA come from the germline V gene. Trimming removed 4 bases from V and 1 base from J, with 10 bases in between. This CDR3 comprises 14 residues. TCRdb analysed the 5' RACE reads with MiXCR anew, one entry per CDR3 protein. Among around 340,000 distinct CDR3 sequences listed, 10% to 15% were seen once. The sequenced material came from PBMCs or a T cell subset sorted from them (not recorded which). This receptor was identified in a man younger than 35 who had mild COVID-19 (a few samples of this study predate the infection). Cell type and time point are not known. The rearrangement uses TRBV7-2 and TRBJ2-5, with D unresolved. The CDR3 sequence is CASSWTGPQETQYF. The CDR3 DNA reads as TGTGCCAGCAGCTGGACCGGTCCCCAAGAGACCCAGTACTTC.